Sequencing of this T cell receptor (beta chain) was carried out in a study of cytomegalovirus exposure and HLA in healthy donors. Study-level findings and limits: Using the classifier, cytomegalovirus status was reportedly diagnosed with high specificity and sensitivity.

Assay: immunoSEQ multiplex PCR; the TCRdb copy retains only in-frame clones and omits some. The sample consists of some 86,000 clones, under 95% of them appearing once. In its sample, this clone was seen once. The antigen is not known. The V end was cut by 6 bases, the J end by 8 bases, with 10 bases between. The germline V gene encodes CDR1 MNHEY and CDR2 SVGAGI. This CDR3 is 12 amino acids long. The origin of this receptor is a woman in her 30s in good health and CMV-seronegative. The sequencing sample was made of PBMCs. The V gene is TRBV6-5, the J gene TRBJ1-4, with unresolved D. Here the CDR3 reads CASSPSGEKLFF. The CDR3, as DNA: TGTGCCAGCAGCCCCTCGGGGGAAAAACTGTTTTTT.